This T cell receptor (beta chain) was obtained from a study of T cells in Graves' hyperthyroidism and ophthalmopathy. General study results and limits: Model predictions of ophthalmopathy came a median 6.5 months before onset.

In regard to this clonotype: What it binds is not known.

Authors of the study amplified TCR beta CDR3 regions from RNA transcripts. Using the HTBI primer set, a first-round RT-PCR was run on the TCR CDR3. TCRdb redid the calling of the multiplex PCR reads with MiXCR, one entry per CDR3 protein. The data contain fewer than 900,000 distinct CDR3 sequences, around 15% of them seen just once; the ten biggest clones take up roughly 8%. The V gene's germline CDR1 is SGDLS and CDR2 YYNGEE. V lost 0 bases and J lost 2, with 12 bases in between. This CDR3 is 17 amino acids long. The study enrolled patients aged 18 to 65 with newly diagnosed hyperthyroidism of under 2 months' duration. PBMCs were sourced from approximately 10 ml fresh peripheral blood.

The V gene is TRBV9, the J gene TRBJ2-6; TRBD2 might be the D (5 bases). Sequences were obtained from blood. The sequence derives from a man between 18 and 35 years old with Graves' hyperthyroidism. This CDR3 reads CASSVGLGGAGANVLTF. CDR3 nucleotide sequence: TGTGCCAGCAGCGTAGGTCTAGGAGGCGCTGGGGCCAACGTCCTGACTTTC.